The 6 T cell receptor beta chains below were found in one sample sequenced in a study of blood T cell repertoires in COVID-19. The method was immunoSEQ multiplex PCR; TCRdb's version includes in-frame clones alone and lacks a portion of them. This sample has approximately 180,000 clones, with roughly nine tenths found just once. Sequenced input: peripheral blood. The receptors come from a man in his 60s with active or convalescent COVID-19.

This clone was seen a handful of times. CDR3: CASTKKAGGALMNTEAFF. The CDR3 DNA reads TGTGCCAGTACCAAAAAGGCCGGGGGGGCTTTAATGAACACTGAAGCTTTCTTT. The chain has TRBV19 and TRBJ1-1, with a weak D call TRBD1 (6 bases). The V and J ends lost 7 bases and 0 bases respectively, with 24 bases between them. The CDR3 length is 18 residues. Germline V gene lookup returns CDR1 LNHDA and CDR2 SQIVND (reference sequence). Looking up the rest from reference TRBV19 and TRBJ1-1 gives the full variable domain: DGGITQSPKYLFRKEGQNVTLSCEQNLNHDAMYWYRQDPGQGLRLIYYSQIVNDFQKGDIAEGYSVSREKKESFPLTVTSAQKNPTAFYLCASTKKAGGALMNTEAFFGQGTRLTVV.

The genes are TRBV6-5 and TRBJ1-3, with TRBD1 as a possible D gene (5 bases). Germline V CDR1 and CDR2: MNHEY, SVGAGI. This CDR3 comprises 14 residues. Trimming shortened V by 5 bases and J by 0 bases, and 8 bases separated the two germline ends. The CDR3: CASSRQISGNTIYF. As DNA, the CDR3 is TGTGCCAGCAGTAGACAGATCTCTGGAAACACCATATATTTT.

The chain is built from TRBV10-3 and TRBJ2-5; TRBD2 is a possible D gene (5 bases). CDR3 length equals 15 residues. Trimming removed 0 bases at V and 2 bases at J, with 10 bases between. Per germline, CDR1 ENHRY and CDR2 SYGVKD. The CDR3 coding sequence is TGTGCCATCAGTGAGTCGAGGGCAGCACAAGAGACCCAGTACTTC. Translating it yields CAISESRAAQETQYF.

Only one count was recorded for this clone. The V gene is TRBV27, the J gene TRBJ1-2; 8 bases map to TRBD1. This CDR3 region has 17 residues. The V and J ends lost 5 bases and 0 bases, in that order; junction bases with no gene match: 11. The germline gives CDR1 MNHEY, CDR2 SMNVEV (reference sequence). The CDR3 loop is CASSLGQGSLANYGYTF. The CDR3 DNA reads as TGTGCCAGCAGTCTCGGACAGGGTAGTCTAGCTAACTATGGCTACACCTTC.

The DNA for the CDR3 is TGCGCCAGCAGTAGAGGGACAGTGGAATGGTGTGAAAAACTGTTTTTT. It specifies CASSRGTVEWCEKLFF. The genes are TRBV10-1 and TRBJ1-4; 7 bases fit TRBD1. This CDR3 is built from 16 residues. Germline V gene lookup returns CDR1 WNHNN and CDR2 SYGVQD (reference sequence). V shed 5 bases, J shed 7 bases, and the junction held 13 bases outside the gene matches.

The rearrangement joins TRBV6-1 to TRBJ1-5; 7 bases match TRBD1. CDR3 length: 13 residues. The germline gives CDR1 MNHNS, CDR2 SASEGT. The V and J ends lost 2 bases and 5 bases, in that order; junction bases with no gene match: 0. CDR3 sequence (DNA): TGTGCCAGCAGTGAAACAGGGGATCAGCCCCAGCATTTT. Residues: CASSETGDQPQHF.